A selection of T cell receptor beta chains follows, all from one sample in a study of identical twins. Each CDR3 protein gets one entry after TCRdb re-called the 5' RACE reads with MiXCR. The sample lists about 690,000 distinct CDR3 sequences, 21% occurring once. These data were likewise used in another study, on T cells expressing NK-cell markers.

The sequenced sample was PBMCs. The receptor source for this set is a woman in her late teens or twenties in good health. The CDR3 runs from the conserved cysteine through the conserved F or W. D genes are given only for firm matches. Clone size is shown for a subset of rows, as once, few, many or a class of expanded clone.

D gene | clone size | J gene | V gene | CDR3 protein | CDR3 DNA
- | - | TRBJ1-1 | TRBV29-1 | CSVPRGSGEAFF | TGCAGCGTCCCAAGGGGGTCCGGGGAAGCTTTCTTT
TRBD2 | few | TRBJ2-1 | TRBV7-2 | CASSFPSGGGEQFF | TGTGCCAGCAGCTTCCCTAGCGGGGGTGGTGAGCAGTTCTTC
TRBD1 | - | TRBJ2-7 | TRBV27 | CASRSKIRDRAPYEQYF | TGTGCCAGCAGATCAAAGATCCGGGACAGGGCCCCCTACGAGCAGTACTTC
TRBD1 | - | TRBJ1-1 | TRBV6-5 | CASSLQGPSLNTEAFF | TGTGCCAGCAGTCTACAGGGGCCGAGCTTGAACACTGAAGCTTTCTTT
TRBD1 | - | TRBJ1-4 | TRBV27 | CASSTVPTGVNEKLFF | TGTGCCAGCAGCACTGTCCCGACAGGGGTGAATGAAAAACTGTTTTTT
TRBD2 | - | TRBJ2-7 | TRBV10-2 | CASSEGGSYEQYF | TGCGCCAGCAGTGAAGGCGGGAGTTACGAGCAGTACTTC
TRBD2 | few | TRBJ2-7 | TRBV7-2 | CASSLASSSGRYEQYF | TGTGCCAGCAGCTTAGCGTCTTCTAGCGGGAGATACGAGCAGTACTTC
TRBD2 | - | TRBJ2-1 | TRBV11-2 | CASAGLAGGNEQFF | TGTGCCAGCGCGGGGCTAGCGGGAGGGAATGAGCAGTTCTTC
- | few | TRBJ1-3 | TRBV25-1 | CASSEYKGHTIYF | TGTGCCAGCAGTGAATATAAGGGACACACCATATATTTT
TRBD2 | - | TRBJ2-7 | TRBV6-1 | CASSGRGEAYEQYF | TGTGCCAGCAGTGGACGGGGGGAGGCCTACGAGCAGTACTTC
- | - | TRBJ1-1 | TRBV5-1 | CASSLSGLDTEAFF | TGCGCCAGCAGCCTATCAGGGTTAGACACTGAAGCTTTCTTT
- | few | TRBJ1-5 | TRBV5-5 | CASSFKWEVKGSNQPQHF | TGTGCCAGCAGCTTTAAATGGGAGGTGAAGGGTAGCAATCAGCCCCAGCATTTT
- | many | TRBJ1-2 | TRBV12-3/TRBV12-4 | CASTPRVLTAYGYTF | TGTGCCAGCACTCCCCGCGTGCTGACGGCGTATGGCTACACCTTC
- | few | TRBJ2-5 | TRBV5-4 | CASSLQGGTRGETQYF | TGTGCCAGCAGCTTGCAGGGGGGGACGCGGGGTGAGACCCAGTACTTC
- | many | TRBJ2-1 | TRBV6-1 | CASSAGGYVEQFF | TGTGCCAGCAGTGCAGGCGGATACGTTGAGCAGTTCTTC